This TCR beta chain was captured in a study of T cells in Graves' hyperthyroidism and ophthalmopathy. Diagnostic assessment was based on clinical symptoms, serum thyroxine and TRAb, thyroid ultrasound and orbital computed tomography. Regions amplified from RNA transcripts were the TCR beta CDR3 regions. The study used the HTBI primer set for a first-round RT-PCR of the TCR CDR3. TCRdb called the multiplex PCR reads again in MiXCR, with one record for every CDR3 protein. The sample includes 500,000 to 600,000 distinct CDR3 sequences, roughly 46% seen only once; the top ten take around 7.7%. Sequencing was done on a sample of peripheral blood or thyroid tissue (not recorded which). This clonotype originated in a woman aged 18-29 years with Graves' hyperthyroidism.

This CDR3 is CSHARALNYGYTF. The CDR3 DNA sequence: TGCAGCCACGCAAGGGCCCTTAACTATGGCTACACCTTC. The rearrangement joins TRBV29-1 to TRBJ1-2; D unclear. Between the trimmed V and J ends, which lost 8 bases and 1 base, there was a span of 14 bases. This CDR3 contains 13 residues. Germline assignment: CDR1 SQVTM and CDR2 ANQGSEA.